The 29 T cell receptor beta chains given below trace back to one sample, sequenced in a study of blood T cell repertoires in COVID-19. Some clones are missing from TCRdb's copy, which holds only in-frame ones; the method was immunoSEQ multiplex PCR. The table lists some 350,000 clones, approximately 89% of them singletons. Source material: PBMCs or T cells enriched from blood (not recorded which). The receptor set was obtained from a man younger than 40 who had recovered from COVID-19.

The chain employs TRBV28 and TRBJ1-2; TRBD1 matches 10 bases. The CDR3 loop spans 13 amino acids. Germline V gene lookup returns CDR1 MDHEN and CDR2 SYDVKM. The ends lost 7 bases at V and 7 bases at J; junction bases unmatched: 6. For the CDR3, the DNA is TGTGCCAGCATTCAGACAGGGGGCTTTGGCTACACCTTC. This translates into CASIQTGGFGYTF.

This chain joins TRBV7-9 and TRBJ1-2; TRBD1 matches at 9 bases. V gave up 2 bases and J gave up 4 bases; unmatched junction bases: 2. Germline CDR1 is SEHNR and CDR2 is FQNEAQ (reference sequence). This CDR3 is 14 amino acids long. This CDR3 reads CASSLQTGGYGYTF. CDR3 DNA sequence: TGTGCCAGCAGCTTACAGACAGGGGGCTATGGCTACACCTTC.

V is TRBV9 and J is TRBJ2-1; D possibly corresponds to TRBD1 (5 bases). Germline values: CDR1 SGDLS, CDR2 YYNGEE. V was shortened by 2 bases and J by 10 bases, with 16 bases between the two germline ends. The CDR3 is 14 residues long. CDR3 loop: CASSVGAVPREQFF. CDR3 DNA: TGTGCCAGCAGCGTTGGGGCCGTCCCTAGGGAGCAGTTCTTC.

The rearrangement uses TRBV21-1 and TRBJ1-4; the table gives TRBD1 as D, unverified against the DNA. TRBV21-1 is an annotated pseudogene. This CDR3 has 18 amino acids. The DNA for the CDR3 is TGTGCCAGCAGCAAAGATGGACAGACCATGTCTAGGGATGAAAAACTGTTTTTT. Amino acid sequence: CASSKDGQTMSRDEKLFF.

J is TRBJ2-5 and V is TRBV6-5; D is unclear. Per germline, CDR1 MNHEY and CDR2 SVGAGI. The CDR3 spans 14 residues. Trimming took off 5 bases at V and 5 bases at J, with 15 bases between the two ends. This CDR3 reads CASSPSPSRETQYF. The CDR3 nucleotides read TGTGCCAGCAGTCCAAGCCCATCTCGGGAGACCCAGTACTTC.

V and J are TRBV18 and TRBJ2-2, with 9 bases fitting TRBD1. With 3 bases clipped from V and 0 bases from J, the junction kept 2 bases outside the gene matches. Germline CDR1 is KGHSH and CDR2 is LQKENI. This CDR3 is built from 16 residues. The CDR3 here is CASSPRTGANTGELFF. The CDR3 DNA reads as TGTGCCAGCTCACCGCGGACAGGGGCGAACACCGGGGAGCTGTTTTTT.

The rearrangement links TRBV10-3 to TRBJ2-5; perhaps TRBD2 as D (7 bases). Trimming cost V 5 bases and J 4 bases, with 11 bases left between them. The CDR3 is 13 residues long. Germline V CDR1 and CDR2: ENHRY, SYGVKD. CDR3 in DNA: TGTGCCATCAGTCGGGGGGCTGGAGAGACCCAGTACTTC. It specifies CAISRGAGETQYF.

V gene TRBV7-9 combines with J gene TRBJ2-7; weak D call: TRBD1 (5 bases). Trimming stripped 4 bases from V and 1 base from J, with 8 bases between. The CDR3 contains 13 residues. Germline V gene data show CDR1 as SEHNR and CDR2 as FQNEAQ (reference sequence). CDR3 sequence: CASSYTGSYEQYF. In nucleotides, the CDR3 is TGTGCCAGCAGCTACACAGGATCCTACGAGCAGTACTTC.

The V call is TRBV6-5, the J call TRBJ1-1, with 7 positions matching TRBD1. The V gene's germline CDR1 is MNHEY and CDR2 SVGAGI. V was clipped by 6 bases and J by 10 bases; unmatched bases: 5. The CDR3 length is 11 residues. CDR3 nucleotides: TGTGCCAGCAGGTACCGGGACAGAGCTTTCTTT. Translated: CASRYRDRAFF.

The CDR3 loop reads CASSYSAQYSGNTIYF. The CDR3 nucleotides are TGTGCCAGCAGTTACTCAGCGCAGTACTCTGGAAACACCATATATTTT. The chain recombines TRBV6-5 with TRBJ1-3; D gene unclear. The germline V and J ends were trimmed by 0 bases and 0 bases, with 9 bases remaining between them. Germline assignment: CDR1 MNHEY and CDR2 SVGAGI. The CDR3 is 16 residues long.

This clone was detected a few times. V is TRBV7-9 and J is TRBJ1-6; tentative D call: TRBD1 (5 bases). Germline V gene sequence: CDR1 SEHNR, CDR2 FQNEAQ (reference sequence). This CDR3 contains 13 residues. With 5 bases removed from V and 10 bases from J, the gap between germline ends came to 12 bases. This CDR3 is CASSPRDGSPLHF. CDR3 coding DNA: TGTGCCAGCAGCCCCAGGGATGGATCACCCCTCCACTTT.

As for this clone: The same CDR3 also results from other DNA sequences found in this sample. The V call is TRBV7-9, the J call TRBJ2-7; D not certain. CDR3 length: 14 amino acids. From germline, CDR1 is SEHNR and CDR2 FQNEAQ (reference sequence). The ends were cut back, 1 base at V and 0 bases at J, with 7 bases in the middle. The CDR3 DNA follows: TGTGCCAGCAGCTTAGATCCGAGCTCCTACGAGCAGTACTTC. Its protein is CASSLDPSSYEQYF.

The V gene is TRBV15, the J gene TRBJ2-1; a weak D match, TRBD1 (6 bases). The CDR3 consists of 17 residues. Per the germline V gene, CDR1 is LNHNV and CDR2 is YYDKDF (reference sequence). The V gene lost 3 bases and the J gene lost 0 bases, with 15 bases spanning the gap. The CDR3 sequence: CATSSDFDRSSYNEQFF. The CDR3 bases are TGTGCCACCAGCAGTGACTTCGACAGGAGCTCCTACAATGAGCAGTTCTTC.

The table lists this clone with a count of one. The V gene is TRBV10-2, the J gene TRBJ1-1; tentative D call: TRBD1 (5 bases). The CDR3 consists of 13 residues. Trimming pared 1 base from V and 5 bases from J, leaving 8 bases between. Germline CDR1 reads WSHSY; CDR2 reads SAAADI. The CDR3 coding sequence is TGCGCCAGCAGTGAGTGGGGGGGGACTGAAGCTTTCTTT. Translating it yields CASSEWGGTEAFF.

The gene calls are TRBV11-2 and TRBJ2-7; 11 positions match TRBD2. J gave up 0 bases and V 5 bases, and 15 bases lay outside the gene matches. The germline gives CDR1 SGHAT, CDR2 FQNNGV. This CDR3 is 19 amino acids long. CDR3 loop: CASSPTGLAGGLNSYEQYF. The DNA for the CDR3 is TGTGCCAGCAGCCCAACCGGTCTAGCGGGGGGACTAAACTCCTACGAGCAGTACTTC.

V gene TRBV5-5 combines with J gene TRBJ1-6; possible D gene TRBD1, 5 bases. The CDR3 totals 16 residues. Between the trimmed V and J ends, which lost 2 bases and 7 bases, there was a span of 16 bases. Germline V gene data show CDR1 as SGHKS and CDR2 as YYEKEE (reference sequence). CDR3 sequence: CASSLFWQPGNSPLHF. CDR3 sequence (DNA): TGTGCCAGCAGCTTATTTTGGCAGCCAGGGAATTCACCCCTCCACTTT. The full variable domain, completed using reference TRBV5-5 and TRBJ1-6, is DAGVTQSPTHLIKTRGQQVTLRCSPISGHKSVSWYQQVLGQGPQFIFQYYEKEERGRGNFPDRFSARQFPNYSSELNVNALLLGDSALYLCASSLFWQPGNSPLHFGNGTRLTVT.

The CDR3 DNA reads as TGCAGCGTTGCGACAGGAAATCAGCCCCAGCATTTT. It encodes CSVATGNQPQHF. The chain couples TRBV29-1 to TRBJ1-5, with TRBD1 as a possible D gene (6 bases). V dropped 4 bases and J dropped 4 bases, with 8 bases sitting between them. This CDR3 is 12 amino acids long. Germline V gene data show CDR1 as SQVTM and CDR2 as ANQGSEA.

The CDR3 region has the DNA TGTGCCAGCAGCCTAAGGGGTCCAGGGGCCAACGTCCTGACTTTC. It is translated as CASSLRGPGANVLTF. This rearrangement joins TRBV6-5 to TRBJ2-6; tentatively, D is TRBD1 (5 bases). Germline V gene lookup returns CDR1 MNHEY and CDR2 SVGAGI. V dropped 6 bases and J dropped 4 bases, with 13 bases sitting between them. The CDR3 totals 15 residues.

This clone has just one count. The chain combines TRBV28 with TRBJ2-5, with a tentative D call TRBD1 (6 bases). Germline lookup yields CDR1 MDHEN and CDR2 SYDVKM. The V end lost 6 bases, the J end lost 4 bases, and 21 bases lay between the germline ends. This CDR3 is built from 16 residues. CDR3 protein: CASSSLNPGQRETQYF. Written as DNA, the CDR3 is TGTGCCAGCAGCTCTTTAAACCCAGGACAGCGAGAGACCCAGTACTTC.

V gene TRBV19 combines with J gene TRBJ2-5; 8 nucleotides match TRBD1. The CDR3 has 17 amino acids. CDR1 LNHDA and CDR2 SQIVND come from the germline V gene (reference sequence). The junction had 15 bases not matched to a gene; V was cut back by 6 bases and J by 3 bases. CDR3 in DNA: TGTGCCAGTAGCCAGGGGGCGGGATGGATCCTGGAAGAGACCCAGTACTTC. Protein product: CASSQGAGWILEETQYF. The full variable domain, with the rest looked up from reference TRBV19 and TRBJ2-5, is DGGITQSPKYLFRKEGQNVTLSCEQNLNHDAMYWYRQDPGQGLRLIYYSQIVNDFQKGDIAEGYSVSREKKESFPLTVTSAQKNPTAFYLCASSQGAGWILEETQYFGPGTRLLVL.

The chain combines TRBV6-5 with TRBJ1-3; 10 positions match TRBD1. The ends lost 4 bases at V and 3 bases at J; junction bases unmatched: 6. CDR1 is MNHEY and CDR2 is SVGAGI in the germline V gene. The CDR3 length is 16 residues. Here the CDR3 reads CASSSRQGADGNTIYF. In DNA form, the CDR3 reads TGTGCCAGCAGTTCCAGACAGGGGGCCGATGGAAACACCATATATTTT.

V is TRBV18 and J is TRBJ2-6, with D maybe TRBD1 (5 bases). The germline V and J ends were trimmed by 8 bases and 2 bases, with 10 bases remaining between them. The V gene's germline CDR1 is KGHSH and CDR2 LQKENI. The CDR3 has 14 residues. This chain's CDR3 is CASIDRAGANVLTF. The CDR3 DNA reads TGTGCCAGCATAGACAGAGCTGGGGCCAACGTCCTGACTTTC.

A few counts support this clone. The genes are TRBV3-1 (or the pseudogene TRBV3-2) and TRBJ1-6; a weak D match, TRBD1 (6 bases). The CDR3 runs to 15 residues. Per the germline V gene, CDR1 is LGHDT and CDR2 is YNNKEL (reference sequence). The ends were cut back, 4 bases at V and 1 base at J, with 8 bases in the middle. Here the CDR3 DNA reads TGTGCCAGCAGCCCAAGGGGGTCCTATAATTCACCCCTCCACTTT. Residues: CASSPRGSYNSPLHF.

The chain employs TRBV28 and TRBJ1-1, with no clear D. With 2 bases removed from V and 0 bases from J, the gap between germline ends came to 22 bases. The CDR3 sequence is 19 residues long. Germline assignment: CDR1 MDHEN and CDR2 SYDVKM. CDR3 DNA: TGTGCCAGCAGTTTAATGGCTACACATCGAGGTCTCATGAACACTGAAGCTTTCTTT. Amino acids: CASSLMATHRGLMNTEAFF.

The chain recombines TRBV24-1 with TRBJ2-3; D perhaps matches TRBD2 (6 bases). With 9 bases removed from V and 3 bases from J, the gap between germline ends came to 21 bases. CDR1 is KGHDR and CDR2 is SFDVKD in the germline V gene. The CDR3 has 16 amino acids. CDR3 sequence reads: CATGVLAGGVTDTQYF. The CDR3 region has the DNA TGTGCCACCGGGGTTTTGGCAGGAGGGGTTACAGATACGCAGTATTTT.

This clone was detected a few times. The J gene is TRBJ2-5, the V gene TRBV28; D is possibly TRBD1 (6 bases). The V gene's germline CDR1 is MDHEN and CDR2 SYDVKM. V lost 4 bases and J lost 7, with 16 bases in between. This CDR3 comprises 14 residues. The CDR3 region has the DNA TGTGCCAGCAGTTCTCCGGGACAAGGAAGGACCCAGTACTTC. It yields the protein CASSSPGQGRTQYF.

The rearrangement links TRBV6-5 to TRBJ2-7; 8 bases are shared with TRBD1. This CDR3 has 16 amino acids. The V gene end was trimmed by 0 bases and the J gene end by 0 bases; junction bases not matched to a gene: 4. Germline CDR1 MNHEY, CDR2 SVGAGI. The CDR3 DNA reads as TGTGCCAGCAGTTACTCGACAGGGGAGGCCTCCTACGAGCAGTACTTC. Amino acid sequence: CASSYSTGEASYEQYF.

This clone was picked up one time. The rearrangement joins TRBV3-1 (or the pseudogene TRBV3-2) to TRBJ1-4; the match to TRBD1 covers 8 bases. Germline CDR1 is LGHDT and CDR2 is YNNKEL (reference sequence). Trimming cost V 2 bases and J 7 bases; bases outside gene matches: 15. This CDR3 is built from 18 residues. CDR3 sequence (DNA): TGTGCCAGCAGCCAACCCCGAGGGCAGGGGGCGCGGGTTGAAAAACTGTTTTTT. Its protein product is CASSQPRGQGARVEKLFF.

The chain joins TRBV5-1 to TRBJ1-4; D is unresolved. Germline V gene lookup returns CDR1 SGHRS and CDR2 YFSETQ. The CDR3 contains 15 residues. V was cut by 4 bases and J by 7 bases, with 17 bases left in between. The CDR3 DNA sequence: TGCGCCAGCAGCCAGCAGGAGGCGGCGGGTGAAAAACTGTTTTTT. It is translated as CASSQQEAAGEKLFF. The full variable domain, rest sourced from reference TRBV5-1 and TRBJ1-4, is KAGVTQTPRYLIKTRGQQVTLSCSPISGHRSVSWYQQTPGQGLQFLFEYFSETQRNKGNFPGRFSGRQFSNSRSEMNVSTLELGDSALYLCASSQQEAAGEKLFFGSGTQLSVL.